The clone carrying this T cell receptor (beta chain) was seen just once. Its antigen remains unidentified. Treatment indicated: roughly nine-day PBMC culture with coronavirus spike peptide pools or control peptides (ViraFEST assay). With the Oncomine TCR Beta short-read assay, DNA from cultured CD4+ T cells was sequenced. Each CDR3 protein gets one entry after TCRdb re-called the PCR reads with MiXCR. There are under 25,000 distinct CDR3 sequences in the sample; around 44% occur only once, and about 27% lies in the top ten. These data are taken from a study of vaccination and CD4 T cells after COVID-19. V was clipped by 5 bases and J by 6 bases; unmatched bases: 13. This CDR3 contains 17 residues. Germline CDR1 SGHTA, CDR2 FQGNSA.

This TCR was sampled from a human donor who had recovered from COVID-19. Material: CD4+ T cells from blood, cultured in vitro, obtained before SARS-CoV-2 vaccination. The rearrangement links TRBV7-2 to TRBJ2-2; 9 bases are shared with TRBD2. The CDR3, as DNA: TGTGCCAGCAGCCATGCGGTTCGAACTAGCGGGTCCGGGGAGCTGTTTTTT. Translation gives CASSHAVRTSGSGELFF.